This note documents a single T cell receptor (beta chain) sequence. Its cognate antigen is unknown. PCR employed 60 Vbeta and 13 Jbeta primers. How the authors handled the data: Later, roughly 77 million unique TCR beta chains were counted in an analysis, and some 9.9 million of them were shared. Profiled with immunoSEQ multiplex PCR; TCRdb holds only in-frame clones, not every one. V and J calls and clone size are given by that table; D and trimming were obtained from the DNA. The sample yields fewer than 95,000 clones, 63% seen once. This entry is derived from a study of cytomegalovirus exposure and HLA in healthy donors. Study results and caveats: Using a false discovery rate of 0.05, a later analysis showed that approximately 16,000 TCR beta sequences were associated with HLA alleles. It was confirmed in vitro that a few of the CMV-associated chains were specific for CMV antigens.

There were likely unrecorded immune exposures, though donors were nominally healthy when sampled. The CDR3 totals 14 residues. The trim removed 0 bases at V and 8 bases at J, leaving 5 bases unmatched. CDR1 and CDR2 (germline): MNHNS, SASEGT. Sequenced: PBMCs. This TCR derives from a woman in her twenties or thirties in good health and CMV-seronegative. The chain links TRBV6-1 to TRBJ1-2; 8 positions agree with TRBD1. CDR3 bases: TGTGCCAGCAGTGAAGCGGGCAGGGGGCGCGGCTACACCTTC. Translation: CASSEAGRGRGYTF.